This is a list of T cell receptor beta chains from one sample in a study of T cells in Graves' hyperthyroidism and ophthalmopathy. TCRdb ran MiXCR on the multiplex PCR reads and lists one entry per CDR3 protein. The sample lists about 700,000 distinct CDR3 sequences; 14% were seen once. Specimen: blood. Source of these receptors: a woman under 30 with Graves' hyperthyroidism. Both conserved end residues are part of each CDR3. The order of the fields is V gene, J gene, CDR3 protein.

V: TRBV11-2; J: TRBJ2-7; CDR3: CASRDIRTSGSLYEQYF
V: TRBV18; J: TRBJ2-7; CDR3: CASSPRYGPYEQYF
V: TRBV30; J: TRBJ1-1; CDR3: CAWNIYYTEAFF
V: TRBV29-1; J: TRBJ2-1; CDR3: CSALGGGLWNEQFF
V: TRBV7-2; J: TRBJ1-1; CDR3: CASSLALGGAEAFF
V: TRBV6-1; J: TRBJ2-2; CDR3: CASSSGNSNTGELFF
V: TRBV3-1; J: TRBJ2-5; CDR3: CASSQDNRGRRGTQYF
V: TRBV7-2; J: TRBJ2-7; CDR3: CASSPPWDSEGQYF
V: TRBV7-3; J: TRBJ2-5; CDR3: CASSPLVPGGPQETQYF
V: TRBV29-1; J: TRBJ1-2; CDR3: CSVEAHRGLWGYTF
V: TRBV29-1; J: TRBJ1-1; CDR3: CSVEKQATEAFF
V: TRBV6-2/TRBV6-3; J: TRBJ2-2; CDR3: CASRGLGDGELFF
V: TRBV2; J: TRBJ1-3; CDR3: CASSLDSNLGNTIYF
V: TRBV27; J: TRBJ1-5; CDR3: CASSPRPRNQPQHF
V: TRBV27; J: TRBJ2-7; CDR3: CASSWGPSYEQYF
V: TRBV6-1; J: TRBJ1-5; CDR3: CASSEAWTGVQPQHF
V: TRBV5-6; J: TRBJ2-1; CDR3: CASSQNTGTAEKQFF
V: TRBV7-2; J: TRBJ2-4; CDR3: CASRRTGAGAKNIQYF
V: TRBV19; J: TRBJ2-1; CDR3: CASSIGGFKPYNEQFF
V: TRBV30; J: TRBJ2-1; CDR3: CAWSRSRGLNEQFF
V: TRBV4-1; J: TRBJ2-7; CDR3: CASGGMGGSPYEQYF
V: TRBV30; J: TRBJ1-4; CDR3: CAWSTGFNEKLFF
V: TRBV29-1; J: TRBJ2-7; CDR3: CSVVWGGRTGLNEQYF
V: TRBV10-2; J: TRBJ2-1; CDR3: CASSEMLLDPYNEQFF
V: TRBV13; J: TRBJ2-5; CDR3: CASSPRSAEGKETQYF
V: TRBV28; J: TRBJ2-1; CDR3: CASNTGTGADNEQFF
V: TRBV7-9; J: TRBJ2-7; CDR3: CASSLPPSGRSGEQYF